This TCR beta chain derives from a study of immune cell composition in non-small cell lung cancer. Study in general: Most cases were lung adenocarcinoma or squamous cell carcinoma.

CDR1 and CDR2 (germline): MGHRA, YSYEKL. Deletions cut 1 base from V and 1 base from J, with 9 bases between. This CDR3 has 15 residues. Frozen unsorted single-cell suspensions supplied the genomic DNA. The protocol was immunoSEQ multiplex PCR, while the TCRdb copy is restricted to in-frame clones and leaves out a portion. The table lists around 9,100 clones, 76% of them singletons. The chain joins TRBV4-1 to TRBJ2-3; D uncertain. The sample taken for sequencing was lung tumor tissue. This TCR was sampled from a human donor with non-small cell lung cancer. CDR3 DNA: TGCGCCAGCAGCCAAGTGGCCCGAGGCACAGATACGCAGTATTTT. It translates to CASSQVARGTDTQYF.